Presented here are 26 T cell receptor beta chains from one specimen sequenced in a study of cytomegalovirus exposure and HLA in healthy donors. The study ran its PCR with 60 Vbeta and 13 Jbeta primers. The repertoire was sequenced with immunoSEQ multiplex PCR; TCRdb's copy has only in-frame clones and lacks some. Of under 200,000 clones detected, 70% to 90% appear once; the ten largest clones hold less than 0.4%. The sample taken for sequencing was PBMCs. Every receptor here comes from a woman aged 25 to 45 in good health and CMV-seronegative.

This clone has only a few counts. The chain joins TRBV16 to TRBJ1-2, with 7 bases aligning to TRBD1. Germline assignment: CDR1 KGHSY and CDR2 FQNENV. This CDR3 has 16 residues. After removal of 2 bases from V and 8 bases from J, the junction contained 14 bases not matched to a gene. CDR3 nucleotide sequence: TGTGCCAGCAGCCAAATGGGAGGAGAGGGGGCTGGGGGCTACACCTTC. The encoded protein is CASSQMGGEGAGGYTF.

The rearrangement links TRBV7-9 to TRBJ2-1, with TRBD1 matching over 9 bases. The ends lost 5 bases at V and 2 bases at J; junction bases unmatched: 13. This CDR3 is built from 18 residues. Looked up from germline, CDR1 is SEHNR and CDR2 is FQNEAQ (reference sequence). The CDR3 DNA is TGTGCCAGCAGCACCGACAGGGGGGAGGGAGCCACCTACAATGAGCAGTTCTTC. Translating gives CASSTDRGEGATYNEQFF.

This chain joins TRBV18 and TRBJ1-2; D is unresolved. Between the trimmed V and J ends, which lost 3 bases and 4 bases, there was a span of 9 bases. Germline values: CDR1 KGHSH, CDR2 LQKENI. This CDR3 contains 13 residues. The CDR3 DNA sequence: TGTGCCAGCTCACCCGAGGGCGGCTATGGCTACACCTTC. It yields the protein CASSPEGGYGYTF.

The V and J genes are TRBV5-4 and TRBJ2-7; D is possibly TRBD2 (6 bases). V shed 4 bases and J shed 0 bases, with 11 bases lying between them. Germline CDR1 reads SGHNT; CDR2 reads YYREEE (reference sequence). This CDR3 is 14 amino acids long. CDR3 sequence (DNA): TGTGCCAGCAGCCTACCCGGGGGCTCCTACGAGCAGTACTTC. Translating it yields CASSLPGGSYEQYF.

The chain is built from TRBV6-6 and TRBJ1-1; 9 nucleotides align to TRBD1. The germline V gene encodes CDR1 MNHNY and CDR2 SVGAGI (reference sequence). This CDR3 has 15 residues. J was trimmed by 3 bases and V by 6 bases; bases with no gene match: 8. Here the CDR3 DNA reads TGTGCCAGCAGCCCGGGACAGGGCTGGGACACTGAAGCTTTCTTT. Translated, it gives CASSPGQGWDTEAFF.

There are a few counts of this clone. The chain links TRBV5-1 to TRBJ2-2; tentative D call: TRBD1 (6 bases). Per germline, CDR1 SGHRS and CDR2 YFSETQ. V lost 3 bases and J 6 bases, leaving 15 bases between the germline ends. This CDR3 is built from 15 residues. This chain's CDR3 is CASSSTGNVAGELFF. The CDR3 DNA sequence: TGCGCCAGCAGCTCTACAGGGAATGTCGCCGGGGAGCTGTTTTTT. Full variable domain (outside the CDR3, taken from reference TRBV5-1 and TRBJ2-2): KAGVTQTPRYLIKTRGQQVTLSCSPISGHRSVSWYQQTPGQGLQFLFEYFSETQRNKGNFPGRFSGRQFSNSRSEMNVSTLELGDSALYLCASSSTGNVAGELFFGEGSRLTVL.

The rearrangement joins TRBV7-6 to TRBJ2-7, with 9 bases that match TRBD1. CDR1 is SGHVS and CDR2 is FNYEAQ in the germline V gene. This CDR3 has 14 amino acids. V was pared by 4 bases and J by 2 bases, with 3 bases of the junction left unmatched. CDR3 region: CASSSTGGPYEQYF. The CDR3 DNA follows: TGTGCCAGCAGCTCAACAGGGGGCCCCTACGAGCAGTACTTC.

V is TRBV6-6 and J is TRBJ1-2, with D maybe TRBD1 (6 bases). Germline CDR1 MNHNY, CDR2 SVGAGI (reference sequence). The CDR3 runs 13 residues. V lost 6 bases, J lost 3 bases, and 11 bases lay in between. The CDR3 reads CASRDGTYYGYTF. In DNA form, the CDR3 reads TGTGCCAGCAGGGACGGGACATACTATGGCTACACCTTC.

The CDR3 reads CASSFATGYGAFF. The CDR3 DNA reads TGTGCCAGCAGTTTCGCGACAGGGTATGGGGCTTTCTTT. The rearrangement uses TRBV27 and TRBJ1-1; 7 bases match TRBD1. The trim removed 3 bases at V and 11 bases at J, leaving 9 bases unmatched. The germline CDR1 and CDR2 sequences are MNHEY and SMNVEV (reference sequence). The CDR3 is 13 amino acids.

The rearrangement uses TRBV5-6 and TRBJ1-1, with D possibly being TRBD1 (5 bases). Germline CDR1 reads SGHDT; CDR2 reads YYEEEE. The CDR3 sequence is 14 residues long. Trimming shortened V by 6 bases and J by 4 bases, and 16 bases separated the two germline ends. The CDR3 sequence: CASTHPGLFTEAFF. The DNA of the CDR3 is TGTGCCAGCACCCACCCGGGACTCTTCACTGAAGCTTTCTTT.

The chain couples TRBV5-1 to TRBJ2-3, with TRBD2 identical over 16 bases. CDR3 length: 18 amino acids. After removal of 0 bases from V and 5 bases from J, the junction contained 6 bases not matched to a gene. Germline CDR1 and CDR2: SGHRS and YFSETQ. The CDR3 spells CASSLVGTSGREGDTQYF. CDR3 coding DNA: TGCGCCAGCAGCTTGGTGGGGACTAGCGGGAGGGAAGGAGATACGCAGTATTTT.

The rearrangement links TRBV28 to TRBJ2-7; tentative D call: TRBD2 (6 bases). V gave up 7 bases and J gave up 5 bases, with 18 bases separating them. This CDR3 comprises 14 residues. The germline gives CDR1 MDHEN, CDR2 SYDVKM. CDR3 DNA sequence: TGTGCCAGCACTCGACCGGGGGTGGTCGACGAGCAGTACTTC. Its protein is CASTRPGVVDEQYF. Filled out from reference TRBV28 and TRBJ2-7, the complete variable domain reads DVKVTQSSRYLVKRTGEKVFLECVQDMDHENMFWYRQDPGLGLRLIYFSYDVKMKEKGDIPEGYSVSREKKERFSLILESASTNQTSMYLCASTRPGVVDEQYFGPGTRLTVT.

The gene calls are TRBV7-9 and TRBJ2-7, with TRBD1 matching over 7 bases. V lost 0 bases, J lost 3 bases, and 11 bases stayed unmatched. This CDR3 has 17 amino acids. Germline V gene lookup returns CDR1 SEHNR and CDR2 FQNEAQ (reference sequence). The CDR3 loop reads CASSLAYTGTDFYEQYF. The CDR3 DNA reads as TGTGCCAGCAGCTTAGCTTACACCGGGACAGACTTCTACGAGCAGTACTTC.

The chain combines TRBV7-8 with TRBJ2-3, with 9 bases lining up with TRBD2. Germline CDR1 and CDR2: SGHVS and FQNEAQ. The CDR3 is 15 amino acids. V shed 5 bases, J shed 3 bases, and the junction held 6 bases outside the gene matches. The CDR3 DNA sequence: TGTGCCAGCAGCCGATTAGCGGGAGAGACAGATACGCAGTATTTT. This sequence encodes CASSRLAGETDTQYF.

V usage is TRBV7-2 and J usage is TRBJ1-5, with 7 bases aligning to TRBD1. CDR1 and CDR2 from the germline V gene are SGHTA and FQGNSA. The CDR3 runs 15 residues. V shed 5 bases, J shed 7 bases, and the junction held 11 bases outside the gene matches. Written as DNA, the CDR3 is TGTGCCAGCAGCACTCTTTCAGGGGGAGGCCAGCCCCAGCATTTT. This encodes CASSTLSGGGQPQHF.

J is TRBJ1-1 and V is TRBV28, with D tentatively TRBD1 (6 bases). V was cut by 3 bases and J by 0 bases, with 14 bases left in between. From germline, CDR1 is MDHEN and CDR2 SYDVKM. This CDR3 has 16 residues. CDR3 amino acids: CASSFGRGLVNTEAFF. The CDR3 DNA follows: TGTGCCAGCAGTTTCGGCAGGGGTCTTGTGAACACTGAAGCTTTCTTT.

CDR3 region: CASSLGGSSYNEQFF. CDR3 nucleotides: TGTGCCAGCAGCTTAGGGGGCAGCTCCTACAATGAGCAGTTCTTC. This chain connects TRBV5-5 to TRBJ2-1; 7 bases line up with TRBD1. The germline V gene encodes CDR1 SGHKS and CDR2 YYEKEE (reference sequence). The CDR3 has 15 amino acids. J lost 0 bases, V lost 2 bases, and 2 bases had no gene match. The full variable domain, with the rest looked up from reference TRBV5-5 and TRBJ2-1, is DAGVTQSPTHLIKTRGQQVTLRCSPISGHKSVSWYQQVLGQGPQFIFQYYEKEERGRGNFPDRFSARQFPNYSSELNVNALLLGDSALYLCASSLGGSSYNEQFFGPGTRLTVL.

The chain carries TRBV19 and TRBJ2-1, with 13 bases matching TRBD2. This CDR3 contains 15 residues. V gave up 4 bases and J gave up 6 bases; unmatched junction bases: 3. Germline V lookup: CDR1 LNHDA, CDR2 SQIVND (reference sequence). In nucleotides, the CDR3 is TGTGCCAGTAGTACCGGGACTAGCGGGGCCAATGAGCAGTTCTTC. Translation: CASSTGTSGANEQFF.

Here the CDR3 reads CASRRTSGRLTDTQYF. Here the CDR3 DNA reads TGTGCCAGCAGGCGGACTAGCGGGAGGCTCACAGATACGCAGTATTTT. This rearrangement joins TRBV2 to TRBJ2-3; TRBD2 matches 14 bases. The CDR3 runs to 16 residues. Germline CDR1 SNHLY, CDR2 FYNNEI. V was pared by 6 bases and J by 2 bases, with 4 bases of the junction left unmatched.

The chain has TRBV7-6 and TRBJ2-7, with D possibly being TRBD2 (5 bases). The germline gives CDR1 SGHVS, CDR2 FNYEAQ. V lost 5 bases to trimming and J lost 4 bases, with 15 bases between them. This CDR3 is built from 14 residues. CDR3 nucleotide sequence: TGTGCCAGCAGCCCGGGTCCGTCGGGGTACGAGCAGTACTTC. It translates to CASSPGPSGYEQYF.

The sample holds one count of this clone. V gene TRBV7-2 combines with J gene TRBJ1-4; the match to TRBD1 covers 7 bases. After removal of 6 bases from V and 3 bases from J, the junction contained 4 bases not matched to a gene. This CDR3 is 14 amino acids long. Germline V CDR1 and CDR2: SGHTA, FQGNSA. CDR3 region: CASRSTGSNEKLFF. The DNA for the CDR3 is TGTGCCAGCAGGTCGACAGGGTCTAATGAAAAACTGTTTTTT.

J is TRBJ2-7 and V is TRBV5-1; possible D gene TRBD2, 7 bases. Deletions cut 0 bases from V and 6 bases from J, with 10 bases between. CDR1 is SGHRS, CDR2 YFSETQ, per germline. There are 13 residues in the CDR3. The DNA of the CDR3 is TGCGCCAGCAGCTTGGCAGGGGAGGGCGAGCAGTACTTC. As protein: CASSLAGEGEQYF.

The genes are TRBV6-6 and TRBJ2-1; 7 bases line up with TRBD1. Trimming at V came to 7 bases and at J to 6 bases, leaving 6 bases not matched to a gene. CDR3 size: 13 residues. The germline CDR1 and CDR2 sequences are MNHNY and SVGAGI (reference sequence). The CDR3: CASIGGQSNEQFF. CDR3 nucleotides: TGTGCCAGCATTGGGGGACAGTCCAATGAGCAGTTCTTC.

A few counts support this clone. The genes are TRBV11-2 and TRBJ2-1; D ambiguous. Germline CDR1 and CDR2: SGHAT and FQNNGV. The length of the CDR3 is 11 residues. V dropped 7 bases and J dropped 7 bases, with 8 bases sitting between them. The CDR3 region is CASTQANEQFF. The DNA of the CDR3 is TGTGCCAGCACCCAGGCAAATGAGCAGTTCTTC.

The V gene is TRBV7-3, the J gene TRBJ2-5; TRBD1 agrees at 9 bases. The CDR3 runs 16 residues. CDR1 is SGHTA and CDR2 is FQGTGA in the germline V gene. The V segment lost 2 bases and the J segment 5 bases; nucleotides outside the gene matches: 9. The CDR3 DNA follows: TGTGCCAGCAGCTTACGCGGGACAGGGACGGGGGAGACCCAGTACTTC. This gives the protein CASSLRGTGTGETQYF.

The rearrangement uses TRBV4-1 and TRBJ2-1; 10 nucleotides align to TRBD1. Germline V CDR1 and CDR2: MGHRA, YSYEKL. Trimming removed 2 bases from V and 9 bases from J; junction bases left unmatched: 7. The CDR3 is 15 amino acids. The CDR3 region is CASSQPGQGRGEQFF. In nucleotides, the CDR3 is TGCGCCAGCAGCCAACCGGGACAGGGGCGGGGTGAGCAGTTCTTC.